Presented here are 12 T cell receptor beta chains from one specimen sequenced in a study of T cell repertoires in cytomegalovirus infection. TCRdb processed the reads anew with MiXCR; each CDR3 protein has one entry. Found here are around 78,000 distinct CDR3 sequences, 35% to 45% of them singletons; the top ten hold 90% to 95%. These receptors' antigens are unknown. The source material was CD8+ T cells from cultured PBMCs, sampled from culture after CMV antigen stimulation. The receptors here all came from a human donor in good health (CMV status not recorded). Some clones in this sample may be carry-over from other donors' samples.

This clonotype was counted only a few times. The chain links TRBV5-6 to TRBJ2-2; 9 bases fit TRBD1. Germline V gene data show CDR1 as SGHDT and CDR2 as YYEEEE. V was clipped by 4 bases and J by 3 bases; unmatched bases: 4. The CDR3 loop spans 15 amino acids. The CDR3 DNA reads TGTGCCAGCAGCCCCGGGACAGGGTACACCGGGGAGCTGTTTTTT. This sequence encodes CASSPGTGYTGELFF.

The chain joins TRBV5-6 to TRBJ2-1; D is unresolved. Germline CDR1 and CDR2: SGHDT and YYEEEE. CDR3 size: 17 residues. Trimming left V 0 bases short and J 7 bases short, with 20 bases between. In DNA form, the CDR3 reads TGTGCCAGCAGCTTGGCGGCGTCACAAAGGTTGAGGAATGAGCAGTTCTTC. Translated, it gives CASSLAASQRLRNEQFF.

The rearrangement uses TRBV12-3 or TRBV12-4 and TRBJ2-5; tentatively, D is TRBD1 (7 bases). With 3 bases removed from V and 7 bases from J, the gap between germline ends came to 27 bases. The CDR3 sequence is 18 residues long. The CDR3 DNA reads TGTGCCAGCAGTTTTTCCCGGACCCTACAGGGGCTGGGGGGGACCCAGTACTTC. Translated, it gives CASSFSRTLQGLGGTQYF.

The chain joins TRBV7-9 to TRBJ2-2, with D uncertain. The germline V and J ends were trimmed by 3 bases and 0 bases, with 8 bases remaining between them. The CDR3 runs 15 residues. Germline V gene data show CDR1 as SEHNR and CDR2 as FQNEAQ (reference sequence). The CDR3 DNA reads TGTGCCAGCAGCTTTGGAAGCACGAACACCGGGGAGCTGTTTTTT. Translation gives CASSFGSTNTGELFF.

CDR3 nucleotides: TGTGCCAGCAGTCGAGCCGTCATCGAGCCCCAGCATTTT. Translated, it gives CASSRAVIEPQHF. V is TRBV12-3 or TRBV12-4 and J is TRBJ1-5; D remains ambiguous. Trimming shortened V by 5 bases and J by 8 bases, and 13 bases separated the two germline ends. This CDR3 is 13 amino acids long.

This clonotype showed up just a few times. V and J are TRBV6-2 or TRBV6-3 and TRBJ2-7, with D possibly matching TRBD2 (6 bases). In germline, CDR1 is MNHEY, CDR2 SVGEGT. Trimming took off 8 bases at V and 4 bases at J, with 18 bases between the two ends. CDR3 length: 14 residues. CDR3 sequence: CASEPTRAGYEQYF. CDR3 bases: TGTGCCAGCGAGCCAACTAGGGCGGGATACGAGCAGTACTTC.

V is TRBV7-9 and J is TRBJ2-3, with D maybe TRBD2 (7 bases). Germline V CDR1 and CDR2: SEHNR, FQNEAQ (reference sequence). V gave up 4 bases and J gave up 2 bases, with 19 bases separating them. The length of the CDR3 is 17 residues. The CDR3 is CASSSADGGLHTDTQYF. As DNA, the CDR3 is TGTGCCAGCAGCTCCGCGGACGGGGGGCTACACACAGATACGCAGTATTTT.

The table lists this clonotype with a few counts. The rearrangement links TRBV7-6 to TRBJ1-6, with 7 nucleotides matching TRBD1. The J segment lost 5 bases and the V segment lost 5 bases, leaving 6 bases of the junction unmatched. This CDR3 has 15 residues. Looked up from germline, CDR1 is SGHVS and CDR2 is FNYEAQ. This CDR3 reads CASSPEGQNNSPLHF. The CDR3, as DNA: TGTGCCAGCAGCCCTGAGGGACAGAATAATTCACCCCTCCACTTT.

The V gene is TRBV12-3 or TRBV12-4, the J gene TRBJ1-1; no reliable D call. The CDR3 extends over 14 amino acids. The V end lost 1 base, the J end lost 5 bases, and 11 bases lay between the germline ends. In nucleotides, the CDR3 is TGTGCCAGCAGTTTAGGAGGGTGGCGGACTGAAGCTTTCTTT. As protein: CASSLGGWRTEAFF.

Turning to this clonotype: The junction differs from germline at one of its ends, possibly a read error. V gene TRBV7-6 combines with J gene TRBJ2-5; 10 nucleotides match TRBD2. This CDR3 is 16 amino acids long. CDR1 and CDR2 from the germline V gene are SGHVS and FNYEAQ. DNA of the CDR3: TGTGCCAGCAGCTTAGGAGGACTAGCGGAACAAGAGACCCAGCACTTC. Amino acid sequence: CASSLGGLAEQETQHF.

This clonotype appeared once. The rearrangement joins TRBV2 to TRBJ2-5, with TRBD2 matching 15 bases. Germline V gene data show CDR1 as SNHLY and CDR2 as FYNNEI. The CDR3 consists of 16 residues. V dropped 6 bases and J dropped 3; count of bases not matched to a gene: 5. The CDR3 here is CASSRTSGGVKETQYF. The CDR3 coding sequence is TGTGCCAGCAGCCGGACTAGCGGGGGGGTTAAAGAGACCCAGTACTTC.

The CDR3 spells CASSLGDRGLRTEAFF. The CDR3 nucleotides read TGTGCCAGCAGCCTCGGGGACAGAGGGTTAAGGACTGAAGCTTTCTTT. V is TRBV7-6 and J is TRBJ1-1, with 7 bases aligning to TRBD1. The trim removed 5 bases at V and 5 bases at J, leaving 14 bases unmatched. Germline V gene sequence: CDR1 SGHVS, CDR2 FNYEAQ. CDR3 size: 16 residues. Based on the CDR3 plus reference TRBV7-6 and TRBJ1-1, the full variable domain is GAGVSQSPRYKVTKRGQDVALRCDPISGHVSLYWYRQALGQGPEFLTYFNYEAQQDKSGLPNDRFSAERPEGSISTLTIQRTEQRDSAMYRCASSLGDRGLRTEAFFGQGTRLTVV.